These 3 T cell receptor beta chains share one sample of origin, sequenced in a study of cytomegalovirus exposure and HLA in healthy donors (dated 2017 in TCRdb). The protocol used for the library was the immunoSEQ multiplex PCR assay. For the multiplex PCR, a mixture combining 60 forward primers for TCR Vbeta segments and 13 reverse primers for TCR Jbeta segments was used. The table comes from immuneACCESS by way of TCRdb, which keeps in-frame sequences with V and J called. Part of the clones is missing from these tables; in studies checked, under half for an unresolved V gene and the rest for unknown reasons. The sample table lists approximately 190,000 clones, roughly 80% of them with a count of one. The leading ten clones occupy 3.5% to 4% of the sample. What was sequenced was PBMCs. Source of these receptors: a man aged 50 to 59 in good health and CMV-seronegative.

The V call is TRBV18, the J call TRBJ2-3, with a possible D match to TRBD1 (5 bases). V lost 5 bases and J 8 bases, leaving 17 bases between the germline ends. The germline CDR1 and CDR2 sequences are KGHSH and LQKENI. This CDR3 has 14 residues. The CDR3 is CASSETVISGTQYF. The CDR3 nucleotides read TGTGCCAGCTCAGAGACAGTAATTTCGGGTACGCAGTATTTT.

The chain combines TRBV7-3 with TRBJ2-2, with 14 bases fitting TRBD2. The junction had 4 bases not matched to a gene; V was cut back by 5 bases and J by 2 bases. The CDR3 covers 17 residues. The germline gives CDR1 SGHTA, CDR2 FQGTGA. In DNA form, the CDR3 reads TGTGCCAGCAGCCCGGGACTAGCGGGGGTAAACACCGGGGAGCTGTTTTTT. Residues: CASSPGLAGVNTGELFF.

The rearrangement joins TRBV6-1 to TRBJ1-2, with TRBD1 as a possible D gene (5 bases). This CDR3 comprises 18 residues. The V end lost 0 bases, the J end lost 5 bases, and 22 bases lay between the germline ends. Germline V lookup: CDR1 MNHNS, CDR2 SASEGT. Here the CDR3 reads CASSEAQGVSGGRYGYTF. CDR3 bases: TGTGCCAGCAGTGAAGCGCAGGGCGTGTCGGGGGGTCGATATGGCTACACCTTC.